The entry that follows covers one TCR beta chain sequence. Time point of the sample: newly diagnosed GD, antithyroid drugs for less than 3 months. PBMC-extracted RNA yielded the TCR library. It was American Thyroid Association guidelines that determined Graves' disease diagnosis. Sequencing libraries for TCR beta were prepared with iRepertoire HTBI primers and Arm-PCR of CDR3 regions. Using its own MiXCR run on the multiplex PCR reads, TCRdb lists one record per CDR3 protein. The repertoire holds about 440,000 distinct CDR3 sequences, roughly 17% seen once, with around a tenth in the top ten. This record belongs to a study of regulatory T cells in long-lasting Graves disease. Germline V gene sequence: CDR1 SNHLY, CDR2 FYNNEI. Trimming stripped 6 bases from V and 3 bases from J, with 12 bases between. CDR3 length: 13 residues. These data also formed part of another study, on T cells in Graves' hyperthyroidism and ophthalmopathy. That paper states: Ophthalmopathy could be told apart from stable hyperthyroidism with a 13 V-J model.

This chain uses TRBV2 with TRBJ2-7; D remains ambiguous. The sequence came from a woman aged 25 to 39 with Graves disease. The specimen comprised peripheral blood mononuclear cells (PBMCs), sampled at new diagnosis, from a patient treated with antithyroid drugs. The CDR3 coding sequence is TGTGCCAGCAGGTTGGACCATTTCTACGAGCAGTACTTC. This codes for CASRLDHFYEQYF.